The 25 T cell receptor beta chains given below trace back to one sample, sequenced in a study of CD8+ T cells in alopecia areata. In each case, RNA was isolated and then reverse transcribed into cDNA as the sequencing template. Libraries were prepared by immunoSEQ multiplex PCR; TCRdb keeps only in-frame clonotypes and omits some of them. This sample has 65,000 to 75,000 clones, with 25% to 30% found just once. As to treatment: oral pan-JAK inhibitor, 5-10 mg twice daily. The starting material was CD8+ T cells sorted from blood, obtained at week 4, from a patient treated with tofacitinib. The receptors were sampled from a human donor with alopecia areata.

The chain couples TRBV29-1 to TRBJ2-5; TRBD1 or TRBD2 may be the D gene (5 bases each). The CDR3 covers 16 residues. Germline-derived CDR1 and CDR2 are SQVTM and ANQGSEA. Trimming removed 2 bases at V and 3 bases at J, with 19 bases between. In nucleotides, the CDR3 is TGCAGCGTTGAACGATCCCCCGGGACCCATGAAGAGACCCAGTACTTC. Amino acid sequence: CSVERSPGTHEETQYF.

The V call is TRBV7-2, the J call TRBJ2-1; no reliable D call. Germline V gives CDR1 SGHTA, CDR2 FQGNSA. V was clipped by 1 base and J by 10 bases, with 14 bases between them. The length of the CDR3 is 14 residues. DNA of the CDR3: TGTGCCAGCAGCTTAGGGCATGGGATTGACGAGCAGTTCTTC. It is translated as CASSLGHGIDEQFF.

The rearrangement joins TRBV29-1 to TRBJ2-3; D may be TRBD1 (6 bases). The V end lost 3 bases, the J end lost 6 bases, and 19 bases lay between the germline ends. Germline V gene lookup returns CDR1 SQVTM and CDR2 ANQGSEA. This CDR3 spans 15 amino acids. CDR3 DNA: TGCAGCGTTGACCCCGGGACAACGGGACGGGATACGCAGTATTTT. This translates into CSVDPGTTGRDTQYF.

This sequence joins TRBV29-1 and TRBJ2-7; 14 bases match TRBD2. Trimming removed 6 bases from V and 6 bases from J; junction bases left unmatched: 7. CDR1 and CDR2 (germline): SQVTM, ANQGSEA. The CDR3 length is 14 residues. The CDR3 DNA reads TGCAGCGTCGCCGGGACTAGCGGGAGTGGCGAGCAGTACTTC. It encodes CSVAGTSGSGEQYF.

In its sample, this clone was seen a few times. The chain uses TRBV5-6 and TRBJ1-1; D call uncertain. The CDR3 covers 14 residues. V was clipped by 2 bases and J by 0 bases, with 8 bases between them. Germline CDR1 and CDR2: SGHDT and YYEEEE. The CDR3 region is CASSLAQLNTEAFF. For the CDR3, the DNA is TGTGCCAGCAGCTTAGCACAGTTGAACACTGAAGCTTTCTTT. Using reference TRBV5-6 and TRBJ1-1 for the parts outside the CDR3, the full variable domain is DAGVTQSPTHLIKTRGQQVTLRCSPKSGHDTVSWYQQALGQGPQFIFQYYEEEERQRGNFPDRFSGHQFPNYSSELNVNALLLGDSALYLCASSLAQLNTEAFFGQGTRLTVV.

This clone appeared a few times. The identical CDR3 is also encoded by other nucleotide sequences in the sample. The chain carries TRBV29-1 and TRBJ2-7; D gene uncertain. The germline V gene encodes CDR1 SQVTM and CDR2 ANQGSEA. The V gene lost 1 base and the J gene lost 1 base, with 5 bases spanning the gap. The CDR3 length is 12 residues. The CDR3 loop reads CSVEGLSYEQYF. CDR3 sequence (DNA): TGCAGCGTTGAAGGTCTGTCCTACGAGCAGTACTTC.

CDR3 DNA sequence: TGCAGCGTTGTTATCCGGACTTCTGGAAACACCATATATTTT. Protein: CSVVIRTSGNTIYF. The V call is TRBV29-1, the J call TRBJ1-3; unclear D gene. Germline assignment: CDR1 SQVTM and CDR2 ANQGSEA. The CDR3 sequence is 14 residues long. Trimming shortened V by 4 bases and J by 1 base, and 11 bases separated the two germline ends.

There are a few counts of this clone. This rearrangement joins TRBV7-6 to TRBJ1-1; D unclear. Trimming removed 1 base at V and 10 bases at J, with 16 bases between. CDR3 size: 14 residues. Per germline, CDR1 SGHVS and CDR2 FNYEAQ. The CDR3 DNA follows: TGTGCCAGCAGCTTAGTTTTGCGGACCGACGGAGCTTTCTTT. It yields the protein CASSLVLRTDGAFF.

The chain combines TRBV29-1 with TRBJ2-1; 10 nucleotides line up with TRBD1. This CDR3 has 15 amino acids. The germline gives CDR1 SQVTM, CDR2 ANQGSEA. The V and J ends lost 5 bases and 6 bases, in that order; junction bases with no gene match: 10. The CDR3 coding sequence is TGCAGCGTTCTTACCGGGACAGGGGTGATCAATGAGCAGTTCTTC. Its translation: CSVLTGTGVINEQFF.

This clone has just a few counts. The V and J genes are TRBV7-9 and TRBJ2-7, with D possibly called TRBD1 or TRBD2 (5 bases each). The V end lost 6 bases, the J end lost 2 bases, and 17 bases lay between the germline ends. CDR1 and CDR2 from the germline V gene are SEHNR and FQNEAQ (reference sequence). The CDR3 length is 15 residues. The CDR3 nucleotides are TGTGCCAGCAGTTCTACGGGGCTACACACCTACGAGCAGTACTTC. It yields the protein CASSSTGLHTYEQYF.

CDR3 in DNA: TGTGCCAGCACCGAGGGGGTTTCTGGAAACACCATATATTTT. This codes for CASTEGVSGNTIYF. The chain couples TRBV2 to TRBJ1-3; perhaps TRBD1 as D (6 bases). This CDR3 spans 14 amino acids. The V gene lost 7 bases and the J gene lost 1 base, with 11 bases spanning the gap. Germline assignment: CDR1 SNHLY and CDR2 FYNNEI.

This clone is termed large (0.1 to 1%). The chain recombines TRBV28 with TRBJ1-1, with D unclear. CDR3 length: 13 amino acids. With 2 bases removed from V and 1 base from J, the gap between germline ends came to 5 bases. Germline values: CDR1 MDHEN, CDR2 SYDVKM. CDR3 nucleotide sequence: TGTGCCAGCAGTTTACAAGAGAACACTGAAGCTTTCTTT. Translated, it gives CASSLQENTEAFF.

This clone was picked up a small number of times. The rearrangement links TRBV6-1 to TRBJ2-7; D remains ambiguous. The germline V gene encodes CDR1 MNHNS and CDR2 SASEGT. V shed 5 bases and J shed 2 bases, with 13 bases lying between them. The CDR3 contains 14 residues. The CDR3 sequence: CASSLAAETYEQYF. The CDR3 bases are TGTGCCAGCAGTCTGGCGGCGGAGACCTACGAGCAGTACTTC.

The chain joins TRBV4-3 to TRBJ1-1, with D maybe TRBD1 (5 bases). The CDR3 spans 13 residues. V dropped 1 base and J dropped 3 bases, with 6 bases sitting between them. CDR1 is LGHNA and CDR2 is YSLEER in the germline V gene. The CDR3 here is CASSQVGDTEAFF. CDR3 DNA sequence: TGCGCCAGCAGCCAAGTGGGGGACACTGAAGCTTTCTTT.

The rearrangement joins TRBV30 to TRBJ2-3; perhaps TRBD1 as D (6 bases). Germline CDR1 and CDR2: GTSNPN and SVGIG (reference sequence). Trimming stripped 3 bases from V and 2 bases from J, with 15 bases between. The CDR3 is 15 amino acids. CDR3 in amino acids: CAWSGETGHTDTQYF. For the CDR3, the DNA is TGTGCCTGGAGCGGGGAGACAGGTCACACAGATACGCAGTATTTT.

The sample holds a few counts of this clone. The CDR3 DNA sequence: TGTGCCAGCAGCTCTGGCACAGATACGCAGTATTTT. Translation: CASSSGTDTQYF. The chain joins TRBV5-4 to TRBJ2-3, with D unclear. Germline V gene data show CDR1 as SGHNT and CDR2 as YYREEE (reference sequence). The CDR3 is 12 residues long. V lost 3 bases and J 1 base, leaving 3 bases between the germline ends.

As DNA, the CDR3 is TGTGCCAGCTCGCCCGACAAAGCTAACTATGGCTACACCTTC. Protein product: CASSPDKANYGYTF. The chain couples TRBV18 to TRBJ1-2; D ambiguous. The ends were cut back, 6 bases at V and 0 bases at J, with 11 bases in the middle. The germline CDR1 and CDR2 sequences are KGHSH and LQKENI. This CDR3 has 14 residues.

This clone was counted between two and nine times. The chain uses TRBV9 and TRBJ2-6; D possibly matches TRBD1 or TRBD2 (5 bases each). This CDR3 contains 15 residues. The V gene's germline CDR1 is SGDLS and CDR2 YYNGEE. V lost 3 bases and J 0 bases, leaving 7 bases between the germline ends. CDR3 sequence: CASSGGGSGANVLTF. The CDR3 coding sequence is TGTGCCAGCAGCGGTGGGGGCTCTGGGGCCAACGTCCTGACTTTC.

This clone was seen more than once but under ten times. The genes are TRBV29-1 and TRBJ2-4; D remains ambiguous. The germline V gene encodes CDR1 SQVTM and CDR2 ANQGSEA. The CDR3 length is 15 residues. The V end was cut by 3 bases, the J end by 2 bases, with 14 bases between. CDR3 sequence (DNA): TGCAGCGTTGATTCAGTGGGGATTCCCAAAAACATTCAGTACTTC. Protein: CSVDSVGIPKNIQYF.

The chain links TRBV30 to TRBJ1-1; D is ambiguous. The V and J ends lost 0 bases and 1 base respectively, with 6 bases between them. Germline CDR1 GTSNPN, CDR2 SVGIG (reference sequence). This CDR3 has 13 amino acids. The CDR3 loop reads CAWSVRENTEAFF. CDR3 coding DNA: TGTGCCTGGAGTGTACGAGAGAACACTGAAGCTTTCTTT.

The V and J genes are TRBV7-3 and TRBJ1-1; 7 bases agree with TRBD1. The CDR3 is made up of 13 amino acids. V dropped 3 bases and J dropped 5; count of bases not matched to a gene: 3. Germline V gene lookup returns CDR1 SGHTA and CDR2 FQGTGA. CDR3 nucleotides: TGTGCCAGCAGCTTGACAGGGTGGACTGAAGCTTTCTTT. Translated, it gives CASSLTGWTEAFF. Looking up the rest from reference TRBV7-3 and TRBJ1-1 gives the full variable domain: GAGVSQTPSNKVTEKGKYVELRCDPISGHTALYWYRQSLGQGPEFLIYFQGTGAADDSGLPNDRFFAVRPEGSVSTLKIQRTERGDSAVYLCASSLTGWTEAFFGQGTRLTVV.

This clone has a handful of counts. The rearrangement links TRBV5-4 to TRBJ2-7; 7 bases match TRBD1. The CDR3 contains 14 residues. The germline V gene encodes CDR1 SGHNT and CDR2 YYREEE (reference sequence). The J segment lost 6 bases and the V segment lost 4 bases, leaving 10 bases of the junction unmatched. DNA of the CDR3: TGTGCCAGCAGCGAACGTGACAGGGCCAGCGAGCAGTACTTC. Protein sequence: CASSERDRASEQYF.

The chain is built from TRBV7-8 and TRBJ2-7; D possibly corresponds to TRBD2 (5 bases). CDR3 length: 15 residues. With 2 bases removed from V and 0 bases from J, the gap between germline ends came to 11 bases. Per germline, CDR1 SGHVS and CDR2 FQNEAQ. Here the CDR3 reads CASSLTQGSSYEQYF. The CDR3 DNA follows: TGTGCCAGCAGCTTAACGCAAGGGAGCTCCTACGAGCAGTACTTC. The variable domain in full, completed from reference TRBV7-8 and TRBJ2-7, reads GAGVSQSPRYKVAKRGQDVALRCDPISGHVSLFWYQQALGQGPEFLTYFQNEAQLDKSGLPSDRFFAERPEGSVSTLKIQRTQQEDSAVYLCASSLTQGSSYEQYFGPGTRLTVT.

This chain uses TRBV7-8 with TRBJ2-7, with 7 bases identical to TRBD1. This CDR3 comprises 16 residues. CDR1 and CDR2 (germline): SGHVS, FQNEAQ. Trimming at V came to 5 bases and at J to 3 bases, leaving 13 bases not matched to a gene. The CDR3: CASSPTTPGQIYEQYF. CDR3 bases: TGTGCCAGCAGCCCAACTACCCCGGGACAGATCTACGAGCAGTACTTC.

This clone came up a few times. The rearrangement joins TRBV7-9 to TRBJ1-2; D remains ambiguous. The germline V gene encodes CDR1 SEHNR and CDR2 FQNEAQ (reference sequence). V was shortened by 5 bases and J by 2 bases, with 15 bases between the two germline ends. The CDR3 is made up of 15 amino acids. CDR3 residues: CASSTDEGVNYGYTF. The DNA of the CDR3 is TGTGCCAGCAGCACGGACGAGGGTGTAAACTATGGCTACACCTTC.